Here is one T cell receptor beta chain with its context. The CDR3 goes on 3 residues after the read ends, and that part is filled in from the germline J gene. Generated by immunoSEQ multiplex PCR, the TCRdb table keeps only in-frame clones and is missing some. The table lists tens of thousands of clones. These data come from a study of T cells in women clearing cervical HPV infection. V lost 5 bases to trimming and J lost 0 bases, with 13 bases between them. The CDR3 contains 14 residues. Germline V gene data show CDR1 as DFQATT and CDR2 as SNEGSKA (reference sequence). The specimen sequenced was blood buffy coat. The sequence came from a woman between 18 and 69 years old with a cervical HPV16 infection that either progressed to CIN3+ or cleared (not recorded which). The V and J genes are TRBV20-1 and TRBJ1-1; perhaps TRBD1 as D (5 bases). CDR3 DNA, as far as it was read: TGCAGTGCTCGCAGGGCCGGGATGAACACTGAA. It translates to CSARRAGMNTE. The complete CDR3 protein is CSARRAGMNTEAFF.